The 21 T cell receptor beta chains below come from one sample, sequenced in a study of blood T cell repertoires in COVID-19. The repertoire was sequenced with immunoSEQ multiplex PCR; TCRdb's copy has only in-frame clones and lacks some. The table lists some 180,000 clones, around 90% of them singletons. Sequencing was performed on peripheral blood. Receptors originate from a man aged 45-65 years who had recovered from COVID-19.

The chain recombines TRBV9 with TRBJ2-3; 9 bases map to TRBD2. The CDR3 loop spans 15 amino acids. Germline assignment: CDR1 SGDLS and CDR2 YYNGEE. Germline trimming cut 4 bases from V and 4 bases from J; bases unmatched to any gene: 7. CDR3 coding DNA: TGTGCCAGCAGCCCTCTGGCGGGGGGGTCAGATACGCAGTATTTT. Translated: CASSPLAGGSDTQYF. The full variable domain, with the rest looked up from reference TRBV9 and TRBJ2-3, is DSGVTQTPKHLITATGQRVTLRCSPRSGDLSVYWYQQSLDQGLQFLIQYYNGEERAKGNILERFSAQQFPDLHSELNLSSLELGDSALYFCASSPLAGGSDTQYFGPGTRLTVL.

In nucleotides, the CDR3 is TGCGCCAGCAGCTGGTCGGGGGAGTCGGGCGGGGAGCTGTTTTTT. Residues: CASSWSGESGGELFF. This chain connects TRBV5-1 to TRBJ2-2, with D possibly TRBD2 on 6 matching bases. CDR3 length: 15 amino acids. Trimming pared 3 bases from V and 7 bases from J, leaving 16 bases between. Germline-derived CDR1 and CDR2 are SGHRS and YFSETQ.

CDR3 bases: TGTGCCAGTCCCTCGAACACTGAAGCTTTCTTT. Its translation: CASPSNTEAFF. The rearrangement links TRBV7-8 to TRBJ1-1; D uncertain. Between the trimmed V and J ends, which lost 9 bases and 1 base, there was a span of 6 bases. CDR1 is SGHVS and CDR2 is FQNEAQ in the germline V gene. This CDR3 has 11 amino acids.

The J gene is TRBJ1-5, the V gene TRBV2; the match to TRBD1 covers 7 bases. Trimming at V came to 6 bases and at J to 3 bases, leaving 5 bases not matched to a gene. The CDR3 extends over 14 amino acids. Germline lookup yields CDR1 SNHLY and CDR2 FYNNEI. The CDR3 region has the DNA TGTGCCAGCAGCCAGACAGGGTACAATCAGCCCCAGCATTTT. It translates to CASSQTGYNQPQHF.

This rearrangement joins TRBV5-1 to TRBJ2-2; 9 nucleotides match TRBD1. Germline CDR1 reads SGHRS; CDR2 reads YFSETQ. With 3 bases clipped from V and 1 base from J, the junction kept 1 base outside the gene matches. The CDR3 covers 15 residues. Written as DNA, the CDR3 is TGCGCCAGCAGCTCGGGACAGGGGAACACCGGGGAGCTGTTTTTT. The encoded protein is CASSSGQGNTGELFF.

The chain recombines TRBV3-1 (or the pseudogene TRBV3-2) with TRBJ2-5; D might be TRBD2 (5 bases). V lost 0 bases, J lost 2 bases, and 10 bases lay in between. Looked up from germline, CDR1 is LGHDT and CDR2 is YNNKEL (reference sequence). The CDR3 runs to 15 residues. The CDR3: CASSQDPRGQETQYF. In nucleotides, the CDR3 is TGTGCCAGCAGCCAAGATCCCCGGGGACAAGAGACCCAGTACTTC.

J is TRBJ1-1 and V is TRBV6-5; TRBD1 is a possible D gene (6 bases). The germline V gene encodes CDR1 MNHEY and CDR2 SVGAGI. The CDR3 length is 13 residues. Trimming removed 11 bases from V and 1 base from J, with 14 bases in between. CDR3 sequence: CAAQGYTNTEAFF. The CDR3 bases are TGTGCCGCACAGGGATACACGAACACTGAAGCTTTCTTT.

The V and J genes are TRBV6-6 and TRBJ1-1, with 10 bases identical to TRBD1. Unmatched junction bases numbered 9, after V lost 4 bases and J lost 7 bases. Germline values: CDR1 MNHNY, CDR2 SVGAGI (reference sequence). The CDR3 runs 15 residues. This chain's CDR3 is CASSSRQGALSEAFF. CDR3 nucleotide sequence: TGTGCCAGCAGTTCCCGACAGGGGGCGCTTAGTGAAGCTTTCTTT.

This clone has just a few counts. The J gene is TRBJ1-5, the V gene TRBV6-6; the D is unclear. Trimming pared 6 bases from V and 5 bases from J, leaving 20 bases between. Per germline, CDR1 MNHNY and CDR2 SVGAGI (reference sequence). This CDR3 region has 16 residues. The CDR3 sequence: CASRSSMVISDQPQHF. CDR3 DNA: TGTGCCAGCAGATCGTCCATGGTGATCTCGGATCAGCCCCAGCATTTT.

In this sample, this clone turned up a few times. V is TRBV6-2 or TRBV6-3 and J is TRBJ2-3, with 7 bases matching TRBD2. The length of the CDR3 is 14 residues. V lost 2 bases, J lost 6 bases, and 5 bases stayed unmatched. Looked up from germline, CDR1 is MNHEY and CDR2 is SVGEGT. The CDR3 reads CASSYLAVMDTQYF. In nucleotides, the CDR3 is TGTGCCAGCAGTTACCTAGCGGTAATGGATACGCAGTATTTT.

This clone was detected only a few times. CDR3 in amino acids: CASSLSQLNTEAFF. The DNA for the CDR3 is TGTGCCAGCAGCTTGTCACAGTTGAACACTGAAGCTTTCTTT. The chain recombines TRBV5-5 with TRBJ1-1; D remains ambiguous. V was shortened by 1 base and J by 0 bases, with 7 bases between the two germline ends. In germline, CDR1 is SGHKS, CDR2 YYEKEE (reference sequence). This CDR3 is 14 amino acids long. The whole variable domain, remainder taken from reference TRBV5-5 and TRBJ1-1, is DAGVTQSPTHLIKTRGQQVTLRCSPISGHKSVSWYQQVLGQGPQFIFQYYEKEERGRGNFPDRFSARQFPNYSSELNVNALLLGDSALYLCASSLSQLNTEAFFGQGTRLTVV.

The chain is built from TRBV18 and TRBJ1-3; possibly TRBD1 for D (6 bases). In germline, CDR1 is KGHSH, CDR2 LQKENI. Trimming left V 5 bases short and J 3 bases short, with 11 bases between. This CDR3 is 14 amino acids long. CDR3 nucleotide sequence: TGTGCCAGCTCAGGTCTGACAGGTGGAAACACCATATATTTT. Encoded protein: CASSGLTGGNTIYF.

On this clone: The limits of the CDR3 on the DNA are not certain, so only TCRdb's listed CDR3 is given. CDR3 region: CASSLVGGGSFF. The chain employs TRBV12-3 or TRBV12-4 and TRBJ1-1. The CDR3 totals 12 residues, both ends included.

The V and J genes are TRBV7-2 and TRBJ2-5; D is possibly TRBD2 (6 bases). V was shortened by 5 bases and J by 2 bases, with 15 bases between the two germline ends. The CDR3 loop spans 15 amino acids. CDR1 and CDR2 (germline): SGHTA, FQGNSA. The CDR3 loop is CASSAGSGKQETQYF. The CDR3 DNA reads TGTGCCAGCAGCGCCGGGAGCGGAAAACAAGAGACCCAGTACTTC.

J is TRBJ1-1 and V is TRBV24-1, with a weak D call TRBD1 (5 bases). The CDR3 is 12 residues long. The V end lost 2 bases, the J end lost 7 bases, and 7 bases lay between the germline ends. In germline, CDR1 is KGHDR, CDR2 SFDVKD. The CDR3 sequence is CATSDWGGEAFF. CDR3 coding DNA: TGTGCCACCAGTGATTGGGGGGGTGAAGCTTTCTTT.

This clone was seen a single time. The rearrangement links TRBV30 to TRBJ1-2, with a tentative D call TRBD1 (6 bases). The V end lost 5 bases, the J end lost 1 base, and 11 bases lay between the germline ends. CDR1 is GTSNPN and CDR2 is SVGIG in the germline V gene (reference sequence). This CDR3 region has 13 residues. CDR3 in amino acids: CAWATGRNYGYTF. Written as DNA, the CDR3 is TGTGCCTGGGCGACAGGACGTAACTATGGCTACACCTTC.

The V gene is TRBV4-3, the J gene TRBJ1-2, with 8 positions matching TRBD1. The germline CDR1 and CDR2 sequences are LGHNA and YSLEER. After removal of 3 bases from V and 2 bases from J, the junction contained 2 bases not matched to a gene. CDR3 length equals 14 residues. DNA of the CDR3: TGCGCCAGCAGCCACAACAGGGGGAACTATGGCTACACCTTC. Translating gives CASSHNRGNYGYTF.

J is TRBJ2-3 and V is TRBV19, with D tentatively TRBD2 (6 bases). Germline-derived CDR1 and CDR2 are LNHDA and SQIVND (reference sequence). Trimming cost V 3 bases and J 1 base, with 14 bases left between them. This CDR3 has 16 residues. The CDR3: CASSMGGIGGTDTQYF. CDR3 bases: TGTGCCAGTAGTATGGGAGGCATAGGGGGCACAGATACGCAGTATTTT.

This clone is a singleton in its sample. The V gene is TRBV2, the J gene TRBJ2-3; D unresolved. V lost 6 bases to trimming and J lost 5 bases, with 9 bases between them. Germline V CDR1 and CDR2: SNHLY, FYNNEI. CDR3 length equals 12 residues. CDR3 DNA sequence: TGTGCCAGCAGGGCTAGTGGAGATACGCAGTATTTT. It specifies CASRASGDTQYF.

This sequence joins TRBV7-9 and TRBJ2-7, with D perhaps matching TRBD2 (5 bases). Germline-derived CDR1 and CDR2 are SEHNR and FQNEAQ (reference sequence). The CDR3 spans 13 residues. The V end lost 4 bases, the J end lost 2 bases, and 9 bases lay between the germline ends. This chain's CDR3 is CASSSRGPYEQYF. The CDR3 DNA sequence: TGTGCCAGCAGCTCCCGGGGTCCCTACGAGCAGTACTTC.

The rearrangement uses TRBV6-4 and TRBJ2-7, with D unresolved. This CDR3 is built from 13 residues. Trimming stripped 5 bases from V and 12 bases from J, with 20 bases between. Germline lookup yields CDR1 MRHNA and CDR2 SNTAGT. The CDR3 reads CASSKHQKTGGYF. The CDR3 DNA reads TGTGCCAGCAGTAAGCACCAAAAAACCGGCGGGTACTTC.